This passage covers 18 T cell receptor beta chains from one sample sequenced in a study of blood T cells in healthy people across ages. Next came a second PCR, run for about 7 to 12 cycles, which used a sample-barcoded 5' primer along with a J-beta primer mix. MiXCR, applied by TCRdb to the 5' RACE reads, yields one record per CDR3 protein. The table shows about 1.8 million distinct CDR3 sequences, with around half occurring only once. Material: blood. The receptors stem from a woman aged 40-49 years in good health.

This clonotype showed up just a few times. The chain carries TRBV20-1 and TRBJ2-1; D gene uncertain. Between the trimmed V and J ends, which lost 0 bases and 0 bases, there was a span of 9 bases. This CDR3 has 15 amino acids. Per germline, CDR1 DFQATT and CDR2 SNEGSKA (reference sequence). CDR3 in amino acids: CSAREGRGSYNEQFF. The CDR3 DNA reads as TGCAGTGCTAGAGAGGGTAGAGGCTCCTACAATGAGCAGTTCTTC.

A few counts support this clonotype. The CDR3 protein is CASSVAPSQPQHF. CDR3 coding DNA: TGTGCCAGCAGCGTAGCCCCCTCTCAGCCCCAGCATTTT. This sequence joins TRBV9 and TRBJ1-5; D call uncertain. Germline V gene lookup returns CDR1 SGDLS and CDR2 YYNGEE. V was pared by 0 bases and J by 6 bases, with 7 bases between. CDR3 length: 13 residues.

This clonotype appeared a single time. The chain employs TRBV29-1 and TRBJ1-1; D perhaps matches TRBD1 (5 bases). V gave up 5 bases and J gave up 4 bases, with 14 bases separating them. The CDR3 loop spans 13 amino acids. From germline, CDR1 is SQVTM and CDR2 ANQGSEA. The CDR3 nucleotides are TGCAGCGTTATTGGAGGGGATTGCACTGAAGCTTTCTTT. It encodes CSVIGGDCTEAFF.

The chain combines TRBV6-2 or TRBV6-3 with TRBJ2-5; 7 positions agree with TRBD1. The CDR3 extends over 13 amino acids. After removal of 6 bases from V and 5 bases from J, the junction contained 6 bases not matched to a gene. Germline loops: CDR1 MNHEY, CDR2 SVGEGT. The CDR3 loop reads CASRKTGVETQYF. The CDR3 region has the DNA TGTGCCAGCAGAAAAACAGGGGTGGAGACCCAGTACTTC.

This clonotype was observed a handful of times. The V call is TRBV12-3 or TRBV12-4, the J call TRBJ2-5, with TRBD1 matching 7 bases. This CDR3 is 15 amino acids long. The V gene end was trimmed by 4 bases and the J gene end by 4 bases; junction bases not matched to a gene: 9. The CDR3 loop is CASSWRRQGRETQYF. The CDR3 nucleotides read TGTGCCAGCAGTTGGAGGAGACAGGGAAGAGAGACCCAGTACTTC.

The chain is built from TRBV12-3 or TRBV12-4 and TRBJ2-3, with 7 bases fitting TRBD2. The CDR3 covers 16 residues. Losses at the gene ends were 3 bases for V and 0 bases for J; bases not matched to a gene: 6. The CDR3 spells CASSFSERGSTDTQYF. The CDR3 region has the DNA TGTGCCAGCAGTTTCTCTGAGCGGGGTAGCACAGATACGCAGTATTTT.

The chain links TRBV6-5 to TRBJ2-7; TRBD2 matches 12 bases. V lost 0 bases and J lost 2; bases outside the gene matches: 5. This CDR3 contains 17 residues. Germline V gene data show CDR1 as MNHEY and CDR2 as SVGAGI. The CDR3 is CASSYSLAGGRTYEQYF. The CDR3 region has the DNA TGTGCCAGCAGTTACTCACTAGCGGGGGGTCGCACCTACGAGCAGTACTTC.

This clonotype was recorded a few times. This sequence joins TRBV21-1 and TRBJ2-5. TRBV21-1 is listed as a pseudogene. CDR3 length: 12 residues. The CDR3 is CASSKVMKTQYF. The CDR3 DNA reads TGTGCCAGCAGCAAAGTGATGAAGACCCAGTACTTC.

The rearrangement links TRBV5-4 to TRBJ2-5; 8 bases are shared with TRBD2. Germline V lookup: CDR1 SGHNT, CDR2 YYREEE (reference sequence). This CDR3 is built from 15 residues. The ends lost 2 bases at V and 0 bases at J; junction bases unmatched: 3. The CDR3 coding sequence is TGTGCCAGCAGCTTACGGGGGGGCAACCAAGAGACCCAGTACTTC. It translates to CASSLRGGNQETQYF.

V usage is TRBV5-1 and J usage is TRBJ2-1; D not resolved. Trimming took 4 bases from V and 7 from J, leaving 12 bases between them. Germline V gives CDR1 SGHRS, CDR2 YFSETQ. CDR3 length: 13 amino acids. The CDR3, as DNA: TGCGCCAGCAGCGTGGCCGGTTGGAATGAGCAGTTCTTC. Protein sequence: CASSVAGWNEQFF.

This chain connects TRBV28 to TRBJ2-1; 7 bases map to TRBD1. Germline assignment: CDR1 MDHEN and CDR2 SYDVKM. The CDR3 is 14 residues long. The V gene end was trimmed by 6 bases and the J gene end by 7 bases; junction bases not matched to a gene: 9. The CDR3 region is CASSYDRVVNEQFF. Here the CDR3 DNA reads TGTGCCAGCAGCTATGACAGGGTGGTGAATGAGCAGTTCTTC. Together with reference TRBV28 and TRBJ2-1, the CDR3 gives the full variable domain: DVKVTQSSRYLVKRTGEKVFLECVQDMDHENMFWYRQDPGLGLRLIYFSYDVKMKEKGDIPEGYSVSREKKERFSLILESASTNQTSMYLCASSYDRVVNEQFFGPGTRLTVL.

The chain links TRBV7-2 to TRBJ2-3; D ambiguous. The length of the CDR3 is 13 residues. In germline, CDR1 is SGHTA, CDR2 FQGNSA. The V end was cut by 0 bases, the J end by 13 bases, with 14 bases between. CDR3 bases: TGTGCCAGCAGCTTAGCGGCGCGAGGTAGTGAGTATTTT. Translating gives CASSLAARGSEYF.

The rearrangement uses TRBV6-2 or TRBV6-3 and TRBJ2-6; TRBD2 aligns across 9 bases. CDR1 and CDR2 (germline): MNHEY, SVGEGT. The CDR3 has 17 residues. V lost 8 bases and J lost 3; bases outside the gene matches: 11. As DNA, the CDR3 is TGTGCCAGCTGGAAAGCGGGGGGAGTACGTGGGGCCAACGTCCTGACTTTC. Translated: CASWKAGGVRGANVLTF.

The sample holds a few counts of this clonotype. The rearrangement uses TRBV5-6 and TRBJ2-5, with 8 bases fitting TRBD2. The V segment lost 0 bases and the J segment 3 bases; nucleotides outside the gene matches: 4. The CDR3 extends over 15 amino acids. Germline V lookup: CDR1 SGHDT, CDR2 YYEEEE. The CDR3 DNA reads as TGTGCCAGCAGCTTGGCCGGGGGGGCCAAAGAGACCCAGTACTTC. This gives the protein CASSLAGGAKETQYF.

The sample holds a few counts of this clonotype. V is TRBV15 and J is TRBJ2-5, with TRBD2 as a possible D gene (6 bases). Germline-derived CDR1 and CDR2 are LNHNV and YYDKDF (reference sequence). The length of the CDR3 is 15 residues. Trimming removed 1 base from V and 2 bases from J, with 11 bases in between. Here the CDR3 reads CATSRVGGRQETQYF. The CDR3 DNA reads as TGTGCCACCAGCAGAGTGGGGGGACGGCAAGAGACCCAGTACTTC.

This clonotype was observed a handful of times. This chain uses TRBV7-9 with TRBJ1-4, with a tentative D call TRBD1 (6 bases). V dropped 3 bases and J dropped 5 bases, with 13 bases sitting between them. The CDR3 sequence is 15 residues long. Per germline, CDR1 SEHNR and CDR2 FQNEAQ (reference sequence). The CDR3 region is CASSFRQDENEKLFF. In DNA, the CDR3 is TGTGCCAGCAGCTTTCGACAGGATGAAAATGAAAAACTGTTTTTT.

CDR3 sequence: CASSPPRATRRANVLTF. DNA for the CDR3: TGTGCCAGCAGCCCCCCGCGAGCAACTCGAAGGGCCAACGTCCTGACTTTC. V and J are TRBV12-3 or TRBV12-4 and TRBJ2-6; D is uncertain. The length of the CDR3 is 17 residues. V lost 6 bases and J 5 bases, leaving 20 bases between the germline ends.

This chain connects TRBV11-2 to TRBJ1-4; D not certain. The V end lost 6 bases, the J end lost 4 bases, and 9 bases lay between the germline ends. Germline CDR1 reads SGHAT; CDR2 reads FQNNGV. This CDR3 spans 13 amino acids. Here the CDR3 DNA reads TGTGCCAGCAGTGAGGGATTTAATGAAAAACTGTTTTTT. Its protein product is CASSEGFNEKLFF.